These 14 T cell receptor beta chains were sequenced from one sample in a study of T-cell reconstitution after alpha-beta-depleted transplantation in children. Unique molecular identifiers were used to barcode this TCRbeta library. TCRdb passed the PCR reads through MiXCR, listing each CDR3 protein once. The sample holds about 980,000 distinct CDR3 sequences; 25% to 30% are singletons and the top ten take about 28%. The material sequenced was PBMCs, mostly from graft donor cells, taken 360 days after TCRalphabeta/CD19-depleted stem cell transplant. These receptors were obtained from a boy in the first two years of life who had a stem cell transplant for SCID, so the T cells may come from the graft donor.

The CDR3, as DNA: TGTGCCAGCAGGGCGAGGGGGCACGAGCAGTACTTC. This codes for CASRARGHEQYF. The chain is built from TRBV12-3 or TRBV12-4 and TRBJ2-7, with 7 bases fitting TRBD1. This CDR3 spans 12 amino acids. Losses at the gene ends were 6 bases for V and 5 bases for J; bases not matched to a gene: 4.

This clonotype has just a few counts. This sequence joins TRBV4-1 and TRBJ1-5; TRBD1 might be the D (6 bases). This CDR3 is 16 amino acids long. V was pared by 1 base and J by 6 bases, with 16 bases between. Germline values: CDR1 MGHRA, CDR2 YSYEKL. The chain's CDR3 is CASSQGFSGAGQPQHF. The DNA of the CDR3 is TGCGCCAGCAGCCAAGGTTTTTCAGGGGCAGGTCAGCCCCAGCATTTT.

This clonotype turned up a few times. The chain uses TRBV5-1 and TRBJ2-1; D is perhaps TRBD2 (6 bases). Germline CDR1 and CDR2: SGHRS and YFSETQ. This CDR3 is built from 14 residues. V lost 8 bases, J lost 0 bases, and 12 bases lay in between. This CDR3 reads CASFRDFSYNEQFF. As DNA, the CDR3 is TGCGCCAGTTTCCGGGACTTCTCCTACAATGAGCAGTTCTTC.

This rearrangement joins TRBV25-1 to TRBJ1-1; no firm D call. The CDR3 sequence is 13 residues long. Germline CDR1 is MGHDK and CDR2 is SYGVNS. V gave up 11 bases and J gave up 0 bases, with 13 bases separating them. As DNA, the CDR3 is TGTGCCGTACAGCCTGAAATGAACACTGAAGCTTTCTTT. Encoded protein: CAVQPEMNTEAFF.

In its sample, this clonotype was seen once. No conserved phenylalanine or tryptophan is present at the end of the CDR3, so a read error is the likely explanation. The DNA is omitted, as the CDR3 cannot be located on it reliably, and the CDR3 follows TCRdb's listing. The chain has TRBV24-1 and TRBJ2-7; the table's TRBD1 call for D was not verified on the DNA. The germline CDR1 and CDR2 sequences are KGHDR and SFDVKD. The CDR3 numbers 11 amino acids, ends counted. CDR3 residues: CATSDLCSGTI.

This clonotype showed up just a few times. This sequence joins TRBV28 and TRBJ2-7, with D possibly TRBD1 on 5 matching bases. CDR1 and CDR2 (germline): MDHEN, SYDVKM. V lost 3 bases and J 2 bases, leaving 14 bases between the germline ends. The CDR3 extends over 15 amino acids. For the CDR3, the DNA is TGTGCCAGCAGTTTTCCCCAGGGTGTAGCCTACGAGCAGTACTTC. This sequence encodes CASSFPQGVAYEQYF.

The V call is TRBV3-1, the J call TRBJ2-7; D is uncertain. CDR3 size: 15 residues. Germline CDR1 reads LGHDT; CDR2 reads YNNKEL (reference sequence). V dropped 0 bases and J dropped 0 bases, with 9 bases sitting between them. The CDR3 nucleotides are TGTGCCAGCAGCCAAGATCCTCTGGACTCCTACGAGCAGTACTTC. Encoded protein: CASSQDPLDSYEQYF.

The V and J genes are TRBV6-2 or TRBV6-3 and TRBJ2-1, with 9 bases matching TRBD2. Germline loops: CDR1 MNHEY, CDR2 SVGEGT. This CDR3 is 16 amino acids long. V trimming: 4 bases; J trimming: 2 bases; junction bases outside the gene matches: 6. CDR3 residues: CASSSRTSATYNEQFF. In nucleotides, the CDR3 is TGTGCCAGCAGTTCGCGGACTAGCGCCACCTACAATGAGCAGTTCTTC.

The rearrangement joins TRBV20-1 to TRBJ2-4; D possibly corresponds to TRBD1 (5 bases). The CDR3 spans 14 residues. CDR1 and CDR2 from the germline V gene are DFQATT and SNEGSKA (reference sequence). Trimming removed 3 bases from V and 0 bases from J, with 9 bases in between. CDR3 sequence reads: CSASAGLAKNIQYF. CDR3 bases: TGCAGTGCTAGCGCAGGGCTAGCCAAAAACATTCAGTACTTC.

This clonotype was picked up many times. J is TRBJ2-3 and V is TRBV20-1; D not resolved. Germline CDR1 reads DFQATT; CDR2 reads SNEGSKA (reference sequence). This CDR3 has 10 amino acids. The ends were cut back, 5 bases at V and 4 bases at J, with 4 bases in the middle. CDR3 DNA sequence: TGCAGTGCTCTAGCAGATACGCAGTATTTT. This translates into CSALADTQYF.

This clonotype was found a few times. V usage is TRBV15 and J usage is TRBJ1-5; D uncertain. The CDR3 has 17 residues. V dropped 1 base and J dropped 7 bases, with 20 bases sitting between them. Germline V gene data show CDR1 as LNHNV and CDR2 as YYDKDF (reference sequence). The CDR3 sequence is CATSRGFWRADGQPQHF. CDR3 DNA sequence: TGTGCCACCAGCAGAGGGTTCTGGAGGGCGGACGGGCAGCCCCAGCATTTT.

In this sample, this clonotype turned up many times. The CDR3 DNA is TGCAGCGTCCCCGAAGGGAGAACCGGGGAGCTGTTTTTT. Amino acid sequence: CSVPEGRTGELFF. V is TRBV29-1 and J is TRBJ2-2; maybe TRBD2 (5 bases). There are 13 residues in the CDR3. Germline CDR1 SQVTM, CDR2 ANQGSEA. The ends were cut back, 6 bases at V and 5 bases at J, with 13 bases in the middle.

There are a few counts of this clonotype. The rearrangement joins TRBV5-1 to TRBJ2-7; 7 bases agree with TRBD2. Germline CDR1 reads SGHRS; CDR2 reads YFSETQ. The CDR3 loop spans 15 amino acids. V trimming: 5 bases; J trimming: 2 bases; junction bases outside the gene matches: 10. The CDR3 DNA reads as TGCGCCAGCAGAACCGGCGGGGGACCCACCTACGAGCAGTACTTC. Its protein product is CASRTGGGPTYEQYF.

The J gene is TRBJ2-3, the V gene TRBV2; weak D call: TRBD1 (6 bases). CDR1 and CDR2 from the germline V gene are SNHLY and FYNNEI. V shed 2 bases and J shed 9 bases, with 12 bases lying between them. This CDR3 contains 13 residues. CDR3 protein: CASSEQFTGTQYF. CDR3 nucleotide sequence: TGTGCCAGCAGTGAACAGTTTACAGGGACGCAGTATTTT.